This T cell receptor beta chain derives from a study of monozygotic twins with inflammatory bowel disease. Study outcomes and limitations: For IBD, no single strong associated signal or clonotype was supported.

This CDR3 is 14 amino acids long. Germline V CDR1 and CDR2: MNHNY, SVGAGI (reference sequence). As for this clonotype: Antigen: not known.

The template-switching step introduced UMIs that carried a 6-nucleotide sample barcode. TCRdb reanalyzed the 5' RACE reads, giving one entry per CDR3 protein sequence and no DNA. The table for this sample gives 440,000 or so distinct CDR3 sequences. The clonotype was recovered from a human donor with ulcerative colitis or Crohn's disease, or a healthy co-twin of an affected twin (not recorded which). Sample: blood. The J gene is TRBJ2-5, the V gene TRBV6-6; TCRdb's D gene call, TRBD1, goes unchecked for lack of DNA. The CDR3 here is CASSYPQGGETQYF.